This T cell receptor (beta chain) was captured in a study of shared clonotypes between healthy human individuals. Assay used: immunoSEQ multiplex PCR; TCRdb lists only in-frame clones, some missing. Among around 200,000 clones listed, about 93% were seen once. This CDR3 is built from 12 residues. The ends were cut back, 5 bases at V and 10 bases at J, with 12 bases in the middle. Germline CDR1 is MDHEN and CDR2 is SYDVKM. This rearrangement joins TRBV28 to TRBJ2-1; D call uncertain. The source material was naive CD4+ T cells sorted from blood. Noted subset: CD45RA+ positively selected. The clonotype originates from a young woman in good health. The CDR3 bases are TGTGCCAGCAGTCTTAGGGTCGGGGAGCAGTTCTTC. It specifies CASSLRVGEQFF.